This passage covers 8 T cell receptor beta chains from one sample sequenced in a study of somatic mutations in cytotoxic T cells in rheumatoid arthritis. TCRdb's table, derived via immunoSEQ multiplex PCR, lists solely in-frame clones and lacks some. The data contain roughly 6,800 clones, around 77% of them singletons. The input for sequencing was CD8+ T cells sorted from blood, taken at a follow-up visit. The source of these receptors is a woman in her 70s with rheumatoid arthritis.

This rearrangement joins TRBV6-5 to TRBJ2-2; weak D call: TRBD1 (6 bases). There are 14 residues in the CDR3. Trimming stripped 0 bases from V and 6 bases from J, with 8 bases between. Germline V lookup: CDR1 MNHEY, CDR2 SVGAGI. Here the CDR3 reads CASSYSEGAGELFF. CDR3 DNA: TGTGCCAGCAGTTACTCCGAGGGGGCCGGGGAGCTGTTTTTT.

This clone was observed a handful of times. V usage is TRBV28 and J usage is TRBJ1-1; 7 bases fit TRBD1. The CDR3 has 17 residues. Germline CDR1 reads MDHEN; CDR2 reads SYDVKM. V dropped 6 bases and J dropped 1; count of bases not matched to a gene: 14. The CDR3 nucleotides read TGTGCCAGCAGCCTCTTTGAATTACAGGGGAAGAACACTGAAGCTTTCTTT. Its translation is CASSLFELQGKNTEAFF.

The V gene is TRBV12-5, the J gene TRBJ2-7; TRBD1 aligns across 9 bases. The CDR3 runs to 16 residues. The V gene end was trimmed by 2 bases and the J gene end by 0 bases; junction bases not matched to a gene: 5. CDR1 and CDR2 (germline): LGHNT, FRNRAP. In DNA, the CDR3 is TGTGCTAGTGGTTTGTCGGTGGGACAGGGCTCCTACGAGCAGTACTTC. This codes for CASGLSVGQGSYEQYF. Looking up the rest from reference TRBV12-5 and TRBJ2-7 gives the full variable domain: DARVTQTPRHKVTEMGQEVTMRCQPILGHNTVFWYRQTMMQGLELLAYFRNRAPLDDSGMPKDRFSAEMPDATLATLKIQPSEPRDSAVYFCASGLSVGQGSYEQYFGPGTRLTVT.

The gene calls are TRBV4-1 and TRBJ1-3, with D possibly being TRBD1 (5 bases). Germline V CDR1 and CDR2: MGHRA, YSYEKL. Trimming pared 4 bases from V and 4 bases from J, leaving 17 bases between. This CDR3 contains 16 residues. CDR3 coding DNA: TGCGCCAGCAGCCCGCTTCAGGGTAACTCAGGAAACACCATATATTTT. It is translated as CASSPLQGNSGNTIYF.

The gene calls are TRBV5-5 and TRBJ1-2, with a tentative D call TRBD1 (6 bases). Germline-derived CDR1 and CDR2 are SGHKS and YYEKEE (reference sequence). The V end lost 3 bases, the J end lost 0 bases, and 9 bases lay between the germline ends. The CDR3 is 14 amino acids. The CDR3 DNA reads as TGTGCCAGCAGCTCCGGACAGACTAACTATGGCTACACCTTC. Protein product: CASSSGQTNYGYTF.

The table lists this clone with a few counts. V gene TRBV2 combines with J gene TRBJ2-7; 10 nucleotides align to TRBD2. V shed 8 bases, J shed 3 bases, and the junction held 7 bases outside the gene matches. This CDR3 has 14 residues. Germline V gene sequence: CDR1 SNHLY, CDR2 FYNNEI. This CDR3 reads CASGRTSGYYEQYF. Written as DNA, the CDR3 is TGTGCCAGCGGAAGGACTAGCGGATACTACGAGCAGTACTTC. Variable domain in full (rest from reference TRBV2 and TRBJ2-7): EPEVTQTPSHQVTQMGQEVILRCVPISNHLYFYWYRQILGQKVEFLVSFYNNEISEKSEIFDDQFSVERPDGSNFTLKIRSTKLEDSAMYFCASGRTSGYYEQYFGPGTRLTVT.

V gene TRBV28 combines with J gene TRBJ2-1; 11 nucleotides align to TRBD2. Germline CDR1 MDHEN, CDR2 SYDVKM. Unmatched junction bases numbered 7, after V lost 5 bases and J lost 1 base. The CDR3 runs 17 residues. The CDR3: CASSTQTSGISYNEQFF. CDR3 nucleotide sequence: TGTGCCAGCAGTACTCAGACTAGCGGGATTTCCTACAATGAGCAGTTCTTC.

The chain is built from TRBV6-1 and TRBJ1-5; D may be TRBD1 (5 bases). V lost 3 bases, J lost 0 bases, and 12 bases lay in between. Germline CDR1 reads MNHNS; CDR2 reads SASEGT. The CDR3 runs 16 residues. The CDR3 is CASSDTGFSSNQPQHF. CDR3 sequence (DNA): TGTGCCAGCAGTGATACAGGTTTTAGTAGCAATCAGCCCCAGCATTTT.